Given below is one T cell receptor beta chain in context. This CDR3 comprises 20 residues. Deletions cut 1 base from V and 3 bases from J, with 27 bases between. Per germline, CDR1 MGHRA and CDR2 YSYEKL. This table comes from immunoSEQ multiplex PCR, and its TCRdb copy is limited to in-frame clones, with some not included. The sample lists tens of thousands of clones; 88% were seen once. This entry comes from a study of T cell changes during pregnancy in multiple sclerosis. The chain carries TRBV4-1 and TRBJ1-2; D ambiguous. The receptor's source is a female donor in good health, enrolled as a control in a pregnancy study. Source: CD8+ T cells from peripheral blood mononuclear cells, taken after pregnancy. The CDR3 DNA follows: TGCGCCAGCAGCCAAGTAGAATTTAGGTTGTCAACAACGGGGTACTATGGCTACACCTTC. Its protein product is CASSQVEFRLSTTGYYGYTF.